Below, 20 T cell receptor beta chains from the same sample are listed, as sequenced in a study of T cell changes during pregnancy in multiple sclerosis. This table comes from immunoSEQ multiplex PCR, and its TCRdb copy is limited to in-frame clones, with some not included. The repertoire holds 40,000 or so clones, with roughly nine tenths as singletons. The source was peripheral blood, collected in the third trimester of pregnancy. The source is a female donor in good health, enrolled as a control in a pregnancy study.

In its sample, this clone was seen once. The chain couples TRBV30 to TRBJ2-1; TRBD2 agrees at 9 bases. Germline V gene data show CDR1 as GTSNPN and CDR2 as SVGIG (reference sequence). The CDR3 contains 17 residues. V shed 1 base, J shed 0 bases, and the junction held 7 bases outside the gene matches. The CDR3 DNA reads TGTGCCTGGAGTGGCCGGCTAGCGGGGAGCTCCTACAATGAGCAGTTCTTC. It encodes CAWSGRLAGSSYNEQFF.

The genes are TRBV6-4 and TRBJ2-2; TRBD2 matches 7 bases. The CDR3 is 13 amino acids. The V and J ends lost 4 bases and 4 bases, in that order; junction bases with no gene match: 0. Germline V gene lookup returns CDR1 MRHNA and CDR2 SNTAGT. The CDR3 nucleotides are TGTGCCAGCAGTGGGACTAGCACCGGGGAGCTGTTTTTT. Protein product: CASSGTSTGELFF.

The chain uses TRBV27 and TRBJ1-5; 7 nucleotides agree with TRBD1. V lost 2 bases and J lost 5; bases outside the gene matches: 0. Looked up from germline, CDR1 is MNHEY and CDR2 is SMNVEV (reference sequence). CDR3 length: 13 amino acids. CDR3 in DNA: TGTGCCAGCAGTTTACAGGGGGATCAGCCCCAGCATTTT. It encodes CASSLQGDQPQHF.

V is TRBV14 and J is TRBJ2-7, with TRBD1 matching over 8 bases. CDR3 length equals 17 residues. Germline CDR1 and CDR2: SGHDN and FVKESK. Trimming took 1 base from V and 0 from J; bases not matched to a gene: 8. DNA for the CDR3: TGTGCCAGCAGCCAAGGCCTCACAGGGGGGAGCTCCTACGAGCAGTACTTC. As protein: CASSQGLTGGSSYEQYF.

This chain connects TRBV20-1 to TRBJ1-2; a weak D match, TRBD1 (5 bases). The CDR3 consists of 11 residues. Germline loops: CDR1 DFQATT, CDR2 SNEGSKA (reference sequence). V was pared by 3 bases and J by 8 bases, with 10 bases between. This CDR3 is CSASYWGGYTF. Here the CDR3 DNA reads TGCAGTGCTAGTTATTGGGGCGGCTACACCTTC.

This chain connects TRBV6-5 to TRBJ2-2; TRBD1 might be the D (6 bases). Germline V lookup: CDR1 MNHEY, CDR2 SVGAGI. V lost 7 bases to trimming and J lost 6 bases, with 9 bases between them. This CDR3 region has 12 residues. CDR3 in amino acids: CASIGGPGELFF. Written as DNA, the CDR3 is TGTGCCAGCATTGGGGGCCCCGGGGAGCTGTTTTTT.

V and J are TRBV9 and TRBJ2-3; perhaps TRBD2 as D (9 bases). The V end was cut by 4 bases, the J end by 4 bases, with 22 bases between. Germline V CDR1 and CDR2: SGDLS, YYNGEE. The CDR3 covers 17 residues. Here the CDR3 reads CASSPRGREGLPDTQYF. The CDR3 DNA is TGTGCCAGCAGCCCCAGGGGGCGGGAGGGCCTTCCAGATACGCAGTATTTT.

The chain joins TRBV19 to TRBJ2-1, with 15 bases that match TRBD2. This CDR3 spans 16 amino acids. After removal of 6 bases from V and 2 bases from J, the junction contained 2 bases not matched to a gene. Germline V CDR1 and CDR2: LNHDA, SQIVND (reference sequence). CDR3 sequence (DNA): TGTGCCAGTAGGGGACTAGCGGGGGGTACCTACAATGAGCAGTTCTTC. Protein product: CASRGLAGGTYNEQFF.

The chain recombines TRBV15 with TRBJ2-7, with 8 bases matching TRBD2. Germline trimming cut 0 bases from V and 4 bases from J; bases unmatched to any gene: 2. There are 14 residues in the CDR3. CDR1 and CDR2 (germline): LNHNV, YYDKDF (reference sequence). The CDR3 loop reads CATSREVAGYEQYF. For the CDR3, the DNA is TGTGCCACCAGCAGAGAGGTAGCGGGGTACGAGCAGTACTTC.

The V gene is TRBV5-1, the J gene TRBJ1-6; D uncertain. The CDR3 covers 13 residues. The V gene's germline CDR1 is SGHRS and CDR2 YFSETQ. V was shortened by 0 bases and J by 11 bases, with 9 bases between the two germline ends. The CDR3 bases are TGCGCCAGCAGCTTGGATTTGAGGCCACCCCTCCACTTT. Residues: CASSLDLRPPLHF.

J is TRBJ2-2 and V is TRBV4-3; 15 bases match TRBD2. The CDR3 sequence is 21 residues long. Germline values: CDR1 LGHNA, CDR2 YSLEER. The V and J ends lost 1 base and 0 bases, in that order; junction bases with no gene match: 9. In DNA, the CDR3 is TGCGCCAGCAGCCAAGGGTTGCCGGGACTAGCGGGGGGACCGAACACCGGGGAGCTGTTTTTT. Translated: CASSQGLPGLAGGPNTGELFF.

The chain is built from TRBV9 and TRBJ1-4; TRBD1 matches at 10 bases. From germline, CDR1 is SGDLS and CDR2 YYNGEE. The CDR3 spans 17 residues. V gave up 6 bases and J gave up 0 bases; unmatched junction bases: 8. CDR3 nucleotides: TGTGCCAGCACCCCGGGGACAGGGGCCGCAACTAATGAAAAACTGTTTTTT. Its protein is CASTPGTGAATNEKLFF.

The rearrangement uses TRBV6-4 and TRBJ2-2, with D tentatively TRBD1 (5 bases). V was shortened by 4 bases and J by 4 bases, with 10 bases between the two germline ends. The length of the CDR3 is 14 residues. The germline gives CDR1 MRHNA, CDR2 SNTAGT. Here the CDR3 reads CASSVAGPTGELFF. The DNA of the CDR3 is TGTGCCAGCAGTGTGGCAGGGCCCACCGGGGAGCTGTTTTTT.

For the CDR3, the DNA is TGTGCCAGCAGCTCCGCACTATTAGGGACAGGGAGAGGGAGGAGCTATGGCTACACCTTC. Amino acid sequence: CASSSALLGTGRGRSYGYTF. The chain is built from TRBV5-8 and TRBJ1-2; 9 bases map to TRBD1. V dropped 3 bases and J dropped 4; count of bases not matched to a gene: 22. Germline V gene sequence: CDR1 SGHTS, CDR2 YDEGEE. The CDR3 is made up of 20 amino acids.

The chain uses TRBV27 and TRBJ1-3; D possibly corresponds to TRBD1 (5 bases). The CDR3 totals 15 residues. Trimming removed 5 bases at V and 0 bases at J, with 11 bases between. Germline V gene sequence: CDR1 MNHEY, CDR2 SMNVEV (reference sequence). CDR3 amino acids: CASSPTGVSGNTIYF. CDR3 in DNA: TGTGCCAGCAGTCCAACGGGGGTCTCTGGAAACACCATATATTTT.

This clone was observed a single time. The chain recombines TRBV27 with TRBJ2-1, with D possibly being TRBD2 (6 bases). The CDR3 covers 14 residues. Trimming shortened V by 3 bases and J by 7 bases, and 13 bases separated the two germline ends. Germline lookup yields CDR1 MNHEY and CDR2 SMNVEV (reference sequence). CDR3 protein: CASSLPGVGNEQFF. The CDR3 nucleotides are TGTGCCAGCAGTTTGCCGGGAGTAGGGAATGAGCAGTTCTTC.

This chain uses TRBV5-4 with TRBJ2-5, with D unclear. Deletions cut 3 bases from V and 2 bases from J, with 11 bases between. The germline CDR1 and CDR2 sequences are SGHNT and YYREEE (reference sequence). This CDR3 region has 14 residues. CDR3 sequence (DNA): TGTGCCAGCAGCTCGACCGGCGGACAAGAGACCCAGTACTTC. Encoded protein: CASSSTGGQETQYF. Full variable domain (outside the CDR3, taken from reference TRBV5-4 and TRBJ2-5): ETGVTQSPTHLIKTRGQQVTLRCSSQSGHNTVSWYQQALGQGPQFIFQYYREEENGRGNFPPRFSGLQFPNYSSELNVNALELDDSALYLCASSSTGGQETQYFGPGTRLLVL.

The rearrangement joins TRBV5-6 to TRBJ2-5; TRBD2 agrees at 13 bases. There are 18 residues in the CDR3. Germline V gene sequence: CDR1 SGHDT, CDR2 YYEEEE. Trimming removed 0 bases from V and 5 bases from J; junction bases left unmatched: 10. This CDR3 reads CASSLAVGLAGVNETQYF. CDR3 coding DNA: TGTGCCAGCAGCTTGGCCGTAGGACTAGCGGGAGTAAACGAGACCCAGTACTTC.

The chain combines TRBV18 with TRBJ2-7; D may be TRBD1 (6 bases). The CDR3 runs to 13 residues. V lost 3 bases, J lost 6 bases, and 12 bases lay in between. The V gene's germline CDR1 is KGHSH and CDR2 LQKENI. The CDR3 DNA reads TGTGCCAGCTCACCGGCAGGGGCGGCCGAGCAGTACTTC. Its protein product is CASSPAGAAEQYF.

This chain links TRBV13 with TRBJ2-3; 11 bases are shared with TRBD2. Germline-derived CDR1 and CDR2 are PRHDT and FYEKMQ (reference sequence). The CDR3 runs 20 residues. After removal of 1 base from V and 0 bases from J, the junction contained 12 bases not matched to a gene. CDR3 nucleotides: TGTGCCAGCAGCTTAGCCTTCGGACTAGCGGGTGCTAGGAGCACAGATACGCAGTATTTT. It is translated as CASSLAFGLAGARSTDTQYF.